These T cell receptor beta chains were read from a single sample in a study of blood T cell repertoires in COVID-19. The table came from immunoSEQ multiplex PCR; TCRdb's copy has only in-frame clones and leaves some out. The sample has about 160,000 clones, around 82% seen once. The sample was peripheral blood. All receptors come from a woman between 40 and 55 years old with COVID-19, enrolled during active disease. The CDR3 runs from the conserved cysteine through the conserved F or W. The D gene is left open where the match is weak. Size is omitted from some rows. Given values are once, few, many or a class for expanded clones.

v_gene: TRBV2; abundance: few; d_gene: TRBD1; j_gene: TRBJ1-5; CDR3aa: CASSPGTGLGEPQHF; CDR3nt: TGTGCCAGCAGCCCCGGGACAGGGTTGGGGGAGCCCCAGCATTTT
v_gene: TRBV2; abundance: NA; d_gene: TRBD1; j_gene: TRBJ1-1; CDR3aa: CASSRDRGTEAFF; CDR3nt: TGTGCCAGCAGTAGGGACAGGGGAACTGAAGCTTTCTTT
v_gene: TRBV5-1; abundance: NA; d_gene: TRBD2; j_gene: TRBJ2-1; CDR3aa: CASSFLAGGSYNEQFF; CDR3nt: TGCGCCAGCAGCTTTTTAGCCGGCGGGAGCTACAATGAGCAGTTCTTC
v_gene: TRBV9; abundance: NA; d_gene: TRBD1; j_gene: TRBJ1-3; CDR3aa: CASSALDRGAGNTIYF; CDR3nt: TGTGCCAGCAGCGCTCTCGACAGGGGCGCTGGAAACACCATATATTTT
v_gene: TRBV12-5; abundance: NA; d_gene: TRBD2; j_gene: TRBJ2-2; CDR3aa: CASGLLTSGGTGELFF; CDR3nt: TGTGCTAGTGGTTTGCTGACTAGCGGGGGCACCGGGGAGCTGTTTTTT
v_gene: TRBV4-1; abundance: NA; d_gene: NA; j_gene: TRBJ1-1; CDR3aa: CASSLGSEAFF; CDR3nt: TGCGCCAGCAGCCTGGGGAGCGAAGCTTTCTTT
v_gene: TRBV3-1/TRBV3-2; abundance: once; d_gene: NA; j_gene: TRBJ1-1; CDR3aa: CASSGGGLRNTEAFF; CDR3nt: TGTGCCAGCAGTGGGGGGGGGCTCAGAAATACTGAAGCTTTCTTT
v_gene: TRBV19; abundance: NA; d_gene: NA; j_gene: TRBJ1-5; CDR3aa: CASRWGGESNQPQHF; CDR3nt: TGTGCCAGTAGATGGGGGGGGGAAAGCAATCAGCCCCAGCATTTT
v_gene: TRBV6-1; abundance: once; d_gene: NA; j_gene: TRBJ1-2; CDR3aa: CASSEGFGRGGGYTF; CDR3nt: TGTGCCAGCAGTGAAGGTTTCGGAAGAGGGGGTGGCTACACCTTC
v_gene: TRBV9; abundance: NA; d_gene: NA; j_gene: TRBJ2-1; CDR3aa: CASSVGLVNEQFF; CDR3nt: TGTGCCAGCAGCGTAGGACTAGTCAATGAGCAGTTCTTC
v_gene: TRBV19; abundance: few; d_gene: NA; j_gene: TRBJ1-5; CDR3aa: CASSPPGQPNQPQHF; CDR3nt: TGTGCCAGTAGTCCACCCGGACAGCCTAATCAGCCCCAGCATTTT
v_gene: TRBV28; abundance: NA; d_gene: TRBD1; j_gene: TRBJ1-5; CDR3aa: CASLLMRQGGGQPQHF; CDR3nt: TGTGCCAGCCTCTTAATGAGACAGGGGGGAGGACAGCCCCAGCATTTT
v_gene: TRBV5-8; abundance: NA; d_gene: TRBD2; j_gene: TRBJ2-2; CDR3aa: CASSSGLAGLHGELFF; CDR3nt: TGTGCCAGCAGCTCGGGACTAGCGGGCCTGCACGGGGAGCTGTTTTTT
v_gene: TRBV27; abundance: NA; d_gene: TRBD1; j_gene: TRBJ1-4; CDR3aa: CASSVRTGTNEKLFF; CDR3nt: TGTGCCAGCAGTGTCCGGACAGGGACCAATGAAAAACTGTTTTTT
v_gene: TRBV19; abundance: NA; d_gene: TRBD1; j_gene: TRBJ1-5; CDR3aa: CASRTGTTGQPQHF; CDR3nt: TGTGCCAGTAGGACAGGGACGACAGGACAGCCCCAGCATTTT
v_gene: TRBV14; abundance: NA; d_gene: TRBD2; j_gene: TRBJ2-3; CDR3aa: CASSLRTSAYTQYF; CDR3nt: TGTGCCAGCAGCCTGCGGACTAGCGCCTATACGCAGTATTTT
v_gene: TRBV9; abundance: NA; d_gene: NA; j_gene: TRBJ1-1; CDR3aa: CASSVGHGGFTEAFF; CDR3nt: TGTGCCAGCAGCGTAGGGCACGGAGGTTTCACTGAAGCTTTCTTT
v_gene: TRBV28; abundance: NA; d_gene: NA; j_gene: TRBJ1-6; CDR3aa: CASSLRGQGNSPLHF; CDR3nt: TGTGCCAGCAGTTTAAGAGGGCAGGGGAATTCACCCCTCCACTTT
v_gene: TRBV2; abundance: NA; d_gene: TRBD1; j_gene: TRBJ1-2; CDR3aa: CASSEALGTGVYGYTF; CDR3nt: TGTGCCAGCAGTGAAGCGCTCGGGACAGGGGTTTATGGCTACACCTTC
v_gene: TRBV6-5; abundance: once; d_gene: TRBD1; j_gene: TRBJ1-1; CDR3aa: CASSQRTGIAEAFF; CDR3nt: TGTGCCAGCAGTCAAAGGACAGGGATCGCTGAAGCTTTCTTT
v_gene: TRBV13; abundance: NA; d_gene: TRBD2; j_gene: TRBJ2-7; CDR3aa: CASSFGGRGAYEQYF; CDR3nt: TGTGCCAGCAGCTTTGGCGGGAGAGGTGCCTACGAGCAGTACTTC
v_gene: TRBV11-2; abundance: NA; d_gene: NA; j_gene: TRBJ1-3; CDR3aa: CASSPRGGSGNTIYF; CDR3nt: TGTGCCAGCAGCCCTAGGGGGGGCTCTGGAAACACCATATATTTT
v_gene: TRBV19; abundance: NA; d_gene: TRBD2; j_gene: TRBJ2-1; CDR3aa: CASSTPATSGRPGSYNEQFF; CDR3nt: TGTGCCAGTAGTACCCCAGCGACTAGCGGGAGGCCAGGCTCCTACAATGAGCAGTTCTTC
v_gene: TRBV29-1; abundance: NA; d_gene: NA; j_gene: TRBJ1-1; CDR3aa: CSVEVLERPGGEAFF; CDR3nt: TGCAGCGTTGAAGTTTTGGAGCGGCCAGGCGGTGAAGCTTTCTTT
v_gene: TRBV6-5; abundance: NA; d_gene: NA; j_gene: TRBJ1-4; CDR3aa: CASSYQGVNEKLFF; CDR3nt: TGTGCCAGCAGTTACCAGGGTGTTAATGAAAAACTGTTTTTT
v_gene: TRBV28; abundance: NA; d_gene: TRBD2; j_gene: TRBJ2-3; CDR3aa: CASRMLAEVTDTQYF; CDR3nt: TGTGCCAGCAGAATGCTAGCGGAAGTCACAGATACGCAGTATTTT
v_gene: TRBV27; abundance: NA; d_gene: TRBD2; j_gene: TRBJ2-1; CDR3aa: CASRRAGGSYNEQFF; CDR3nt: TGTGCCAGCAGAAGAGCGGGAGGGTCCTACAATGAGCAGTTCTTC
v_gene: TRBV6-5; abundance: few; d_gene: NA; j_gene: TRBJ1-4; CDR3aa: CASAWAVNEKLFF; CDR3nt: TGTGCCAGCGCTTGGGCAGTTAATGAAAAACTGTTTTTT
v_gene: TRBV30; abundance: NA; d_gene: NA; j_gene: TRBJ1-1; CDR3aa: CAWRKQGDAFF; CDR3nt: TGTGCCTGGAGAAAACAGGGTGATGCTTTCTTT
v_gene: TRBV27; abundance: NA; d_gene: NA; j_gene: TRBJ1-5; CDR3aa: CASSFSGGNQPQHF; CDR3nt: TGTGCCAGCAGTTTCAGCGGGGGCAATCAGCCCCAGCATTTT
v_gene: TRBV18; abundance: NA; d_gene: NA; j_gene: TRBJ2-5; CDR3aa: CASSPLPRTAQETQYF; CDR3nt: TGTGCCAGCTCACCGCTCCCCCGGACAGCACAAGAGACCCAGTACTTC
v_gene: TRBV5-1; abundance: few; d_gene: TRBD1; j_gene: TRBJ2-5; CDR3aa: CASSLTPQGDQYF; CDR3nt: TGCGCCAGCAGCCTGACACCTCAGGGGGACCAGTACTTC
v_gene: TRBV5-1; abundance: NA; d_gene: NA; j_gene: TRBJ2-3; CDR3aa: CASSPGADTQYF; CDR3nt: TGCGCCAGCAGCCCGGGGGCAGATACGCAGTATTTT
v_gene: TRBV4-1; abundance: NA; d_gene: NA; j_gene: TRBJ1-3; CDR3aa: CASSPKQESTPVAGNTIYF; CDR3nt: TGCGCCAGCAGCCCGAAACAGGAATCCACCCCGGTGGCTGGAAACACCATATATTTT
v_gene: TRBV5-4; abundance: NA; d_gene: TRBD2; j_gene: TRBJ2-7; CDR3aa: CASSLSRTSGPYEQYF; CDR3nt: TGTGCCAGCAGCTTGTCGCGGACTAGCGGACCCTACGAGCAGTACTTC
v_gene: TRBV7-9; abundance: NA; d_gene: NA; j_gene: TRBJ1-5; CDR3aa: CASSLTPGYNQPQHF; CDR3nt: TGTGCCAGCAGCTTGACACCGGGGTACAATCAGCCCCAGCATTTT
v_gene: TRBV3-1/TRBV3-2; abundance: NA; d_gene: TRBD2; j_gene: TRBJ2-1; CDR3aa: CASRKRGDDNEQFF; CDR3nt: TGTGCCAGCAGGAAGCGGGGGGATGACAATGAGCAGTTCTTC
v_gene: TRBV28; abundance: once; d_gene: NA; j_gene: TRBJ1-6; CDR3aa: CASSSPGANSPLHF; CDR3nt: TGTGCCAGCAGTTCGCCAGGGGCTAATTCACCCCTCCACTTT
v_gene: TRBV30; abundance: NA; d_gene: NA; j_gene: TRBJ2-2; CDR3aa: CAWSVLGPGTGELFF; CDR3nt: TGTGCCTGGAGTGTACTGGGTCCGGGGACCGGGGAGCTGTTTTTT
v_gene: TRBV27; abundance: NA; d_gene: NA; j_gene: TRBJ2-3; CDR3aa: CASSSMSTDTQYF; CDR3nt: TGTGCCAGCAGTTCAATGTCCACAGATACGCAGTATTTT
v_gene: TRBV11-2; abundance: NA; d_gene: NA; j_gene: TRBJ1-1; CDR3aa: CASSPYPTTEAFF; CDR3nt: TGTGCCAGCAGCCCCTACCCAACTACTGAAGCTTTCTTT
v_gene: TRBV7-2; abundance: NA; d_gene: TRBD2; j_gene: TRBJ2-3; CDR3aa: CASSLRFDGGAGDTQYF; CDR3nt: TGTGCCAGCAGCTTAAGGTTTGACGGGGGGGCAGGAGATACGCAGTATTTT
v_gene: TRBV9; abundance: NA; d_gene: NA; j_gene: TRBJ1-2; CDR3aa: CASSVNSGGRYGYTF; CDR3nt: TGTGCCAGCAGCGTAAATTCTGGGGGGAGGTATGGCTACACCTTC
v_gene: TRBV6-5; abundance: once; d_gene: NA; j_gene: TRBJ2-7; CDR3aa: CASSGQNSYEQYF; CDR3nt: TGTGCCAGCTCAGGACAGAACTCCTACGAGCAGTACTTC
v_gene: TRBV2; abundance: NA; d_gene: TRBD2; j_gene: TRBJ2-1; CDR3aa: CASSGGTSSYNEQFF; CDR3nt: TGTGCCAGCAGTGGAGGGACTAGCTCCTACAATGAGCAGTTCTTC
v_gene: TRBV20-1; abundance: once; d_gene: NA; j_gene: TRBJ2-5; CDR3aa: CSAVLSETQYF; CDR3nt: TGCAGTGCTGTCCTATCAGAGACCCAGTACTTC
v_gene: TRBV28; abundance: NA; d_gene: TRBD2; j_gene: TRBJ2-1; CDR3aa: CASSPLAGDYNEQFF; CDR3nt: TGTGCCAGCAGTCCATTAGCGGGGGACTACAATGAGCAGTTCTTC
v_gene: TRBV5-4; abundance: NA; d_gene: NA; j_gene: TRBJ1-1; CDR3aa: CASSIGQNTEAFF; CDR3nt: TGTGCCAGCAGCATTGGACAGAACACTGAAGCTTTCTTT
v_gene: TRBV4-2; abundance: many; d_gene: TRBD2; j_gene: TRBJ2-2; CDR3aa: CASSQVLGREVTGELFF; CDR3nt: TGTGCCAGCAGCCAAGTATTGGGGCGGGAGGTCACCGGGGAGCTGTTTTTT
v_gene: TRBV7-3; abundance: NA; d_gene: TRBD1; j_gene: TRBJ2-2; CDR3aa: CASSLGQGRVGELFF; CDR3nt: TGTGCCAGCAGCCTGGGACAGGGGCGGGTCGGGGAGCTGTTTTTT
v_gene: TRBV5-4; abundance: NA; d_gene: TRBD1; j_gene: TRBJ2-1; CDR3aa: CASSPPGQGYNEQFF; CDR3nt: TGTGCCAGCAGTCCCCCGGGACAGGGTTACAATGAGCAGTTCTTC